This TCR beta chain was profiled in a study of T cells in Graves' hyperthyroidism and ophthalmopathy. The wider study: Sampling of peripheral blood happened at initial diagnosis, prior to any treatment.

Study-wide results and caveats: Blood samples included most of the expanded thyroid clonotypes exceeding 0.001. A model built on 13 V-J features separated ophthalmopathy from stable hyperthyroidism.

This clonotype has at least ten counts. What it recognizes is unknown. TCR beta CDR3 regions were amplified from RNA. When the TCR CDR3 underwent first-round RT-PCR, the HTBI primer set was used. One entry per CDR3 protein, called by TCRdb with MiXCR from the multiplex PCR reads. The repertoire includes around 190,000 distinct CDR3 sequences, roughly a sixth of them detected once, and roughly 55% sits in the top ten. The CDR3 consists of 15 residues. Germline-derived CDR1 and CDR2 are SGHVS and FNYEAQ. The V end was cut by 6 bases, the J end by 6 bases, with 20 bases between. Stable Graves' hyperthyroidism denoted no ophthalmopathy progression over 18 months.

The material sequenced was blood. This receptor was taken from a woman aged 45-60 years with Graves' hyperthyroidism. This chain connects TRBV7-6 to TRBJ1-1; weak D call: TRBD1 (6 bases). The CDR3 region has the DNA TGTGCCAGCAGGGCCGGGCAGGGGAATGCCGCTGAAGCTTTCTTT. Protein product: CASRAGQGNAAEAFF.